This T cell receptor (beta chain) was captured in a study of cytomegalovirus exposure and HLA in healthy donors. Findings and caveats of the study: The investigators catalogued 164 TCR beta chains as cytomegalovirus-associated. As was reported, the classifier diagnosed cytomegalovirus status with high specificity and sensitivity.

This CDR3 has 13 residues. Germline CDR1 and CDR2: SGHAT and FQNNGV. After removal of 5 bases from V and 6 bases from J, the junction contained 3 bases not matched to a gene. Clones were read by immunoSEQ multiplex PCR, and TCRdb kept only the in-frame ones, dropping some. Seen here are 67,000 or so clones, just under 95% observed once, and the top ten hold 1.4%. Concerning this clone: Its target is not known.

The donors were members of the approximately 120-subject validation cohort (separate from the approximately 670-subject first cohort). The sequencing sample was made of PBMCs. The sequence was collected from a man younger than 30 in good health and CMV-seropositive. J is TRBJ2-1 and V is TRBV11-2; TRBD2 aligns across 8 bases. The CDR3 loop is CASSVGLVNEQFF. The CDR3 DNA follows: TGTGCCAGCAGCGTGGGACTAGTCAATGAGCAGTTCTTC.